This TCR beta chain was observed in a study of blood T cells in healthy people across ages. The ends lost 2 bases at V and 4 bases at J; junction bases unmatched: 10. The CDR3 extends over 18 amino acids. Germline V gene sequence: CDR1 SEHNR, CDR2 FQNEAQ (reference sequence). Then a second PCR, running roughly 6 to 11 cycles, was carried out with a sample-barcoded 5' primer and a J-beta primer mix. TCRdb independently ran MiXCR on the 5' RACE reads; one entry per CDR3 protein. The sample records about 840,000 distinct CDR3 sequences, 25% to 35% being singletons. This sample was also put to use in a study of T cells of mothers and their children.

This chain joins TRBV7-9 and TRBJ2-7; 14 nucleotides match TRBD2. This TCR was recovered from a woman aged 40-49 years in good health. The sample comprised blood. The CDR3 nucleotides read TGTGCCAGCAGCTTATACGTGGGGACTAGCGGGAGTCAGTACGAGCAGTACTTC. Protein sequence: CASSLYVGTSGSQYEQYF.